These T cell receptor beta chains were read from a single sample in a study of blood T cell repertoires in COVID-19. TCRdb's copy holds only in-frame clones and misses some; the assay was immunoSEQ multiplex PCR. The table records 90,000 to 100,000 clones, about nine tenths of them present only once. The sample consisted of peripheral blood. All receptors come from a man between 50 and 59 years old with acute or convalescent COVID-19. Each CDR3 is given with its conserved first and last residue. D genes are given only for firm matches. Size tells how often a clone was seen (once, few, many) or the class of an expanded clone, and some rows leave it out.

CDR3: CASSLTSGRYEQYF; DNA: TGCGCCAGCAGCTTAACTAGCGGACGCTACGAGCAGTACTTC; V: TRBV5-1; D: TRBD2; size: .; J: TRBJ2-7
CDR3: CASSPIRGEKLFF; DNA: TGTGCCAGCTCACCTATCCGGGGTGAAAAACTGTTTTTT; V: TRBV18; D: .; size: .; J: TRBJ1-4
CDR3: CASSPGQFGGISYEQYF; DNA: TGTGCCAGTAGCCCGGGACAGTTCGGTGGTATTTCCTACGAGCAGTACTTC; V: TRBV19; D: TRBD1; size: .; J: TRBJ2-7
CDR3: CASSPGLAGGEQFF; DNA: TGTGCCAGCAGCCCGGGACTAGCTGGCGGTGAGCAGTTCTTC; V: TRBV6-5; D: TRBD2; size: .; J: TRBJ2-1
CDR3: CASREGGETQYF; DNA: TGTGCCAGTAGAGAGGGAGGGGAGACCCAGTACTTC; V: TRBV19; D: TRBD2; size: .; J: TRBJ2-5
CDR3: CASSLVVMSSFRNEQFF; DNA: TGTGCCAGCAGCTTAGTTGTCATGTCTAGCTTTAGGAATGAGCAGTTCTTC; V: TRBV7-2; D: .; size: .; J: TRBJ2-1
CDR3: CASSLVAGAQSYEQYF; DNA: TGTGCCAGCAGCTTAGTGGCGGGAGCACAGTCCTACGAGCAGTACTTC; V: TRBV7-2; D: TRBD2; size: .; J: TRBJ2-7
CDR3: CASSLGPRISGNTIYF; DNA: TGTGCCAGCAGCTTGGGCCCCCGGATCTCTGGAAACACCATATATTTT; V: TRBV7-2; D: .; size: .; J: TRBJ1-3
CDR3: CASGTSTDTQYF; DNA: TGTGCCAGCGGGACAAGCACAGATACGCAGTATTTT; V: TRBV7-2; D: .; size: .; J: TRBJ2-3
CDR3: CASRRRDSGRLGSDIQYF; DNA: TGTGCCAGTAGACGTAGAGATAGCGGGAGGTTGGGGTCCGACATTCAGTACTTC; V: TRBV19; D: TRBD2; size: .; J: TRBJ2-4
CDR3: CASSYSNGRNIQYF; DNA: TGTGCCAGCAGTTACTCGAATGGCCGAAACATTCAGTACTTC; V: TRBV6-5; D: .; size: .; J: TRBJ2-4
CDR3: CASRGHYEQYF; DNA: TGTGCCAGCCGCGGTCATTACGAGCAGTACTTC; V: TRBV7-6; D: .; size: .; J: TRBJ2-7
CDR3: CASSSPGQSKETQYF; DNA: TGTGCCAGCAGCTCACCGGGACAGTCAAAAGAGACCCAGTACTTC; V: TRBV11-2; D: TRBD1; size: .; J: TRBJ2-5
CDR3: CASSLKLSTAGGLYEQYF; DNA: TGCGCCAGCAGCTTGAAACTCTCCACCGCGGGAGGGCTTTACGAGCAGTACTTC; V: TRBV5-1; D: TRBD2; size: .; J: TRBJ2-7
CDR3: CASRPGQAWGYTF; DNA: TGTGCCAGCAGGCCTGGGCAGGCCTGGGGCTACACCTTC; V: TRBV27; D: .; size: few; J: TRBJ1-2
CDR3: CATSFLGAGGLNEQFF; DNA: TGTGCCACCAGCTTCCTAGGGGCGGGAGGCTTGAATGAGCAGTTCTTC; V: TRBV24-1; D: TRBD2; size: .; J: TRBJ2-1
CDR3: CASSPMTGATTEAFF; DNA: TGCGCCAGCAGCCCCATGACAGGGGCGACCACTGAAGCTTTCTTT; V: TRBV5-1; D: TRBD1; size: .; J: TRBJ1-1
CDR3: CAISDAGTAKETQYF; DNA: TGTGCCATCAGTGACGCGGGAACAGCCAAAGAGACCCAGTACTTC; V: TRBV10-3; D: .; size: .; J: TRBJ2-5
CDR3: CASSPLTTTIYNEQFF; DNA: TGTGCCAGCTCGCCACTAACCACAACGATTTACAATGAGCAGTTCTTC; V: TRBV18; D: .; size: once; J: TRBJ2-1
CDR3: CASSPARATDTQYF; DNA: TGTGCCAGCAGCCCCGCCAGGGCCACAGATACGCAGTATTTT; V: TRBV7-9; D: .; size: .; J: TRBJ2-3
CDR3: CASSQVSSGMSSYNEQFF; DNA: TGTGCCAGCAGCCAAGTCTCTAGCGGGATGAGCTCCTACAATGAGCAGTTCTTC; V: TRBV3-1/TRBV3-2; D: TRBD2; size: .; J: TRBJ2-1
CDR3: CASSWTGYPTDEQYF; DNA: TGTGCCAGCAGCTGGACAGGCTACCCTACGGACGAGCAGTACTTC; V: TRBV11-2; D: TRBD1; size: .; J: TRBJ2-7
CDR3: CASSQGQGALSYGYTF; DNA: TGCGCCAGCAGCCAGGGACAGGGGGCTCTGAGCTATGGCTACACCTTC; V: TRBV5-1; D: TRBD1; size: .; J: TRBJ1-2
CDR3: CASSRYYEQYF; DNA: TGTGCCAGCAGCCGCTACTACGAGCAGTACTTC; V: TRBV6-5; D: .; size: .; J: TRBJ2-7
CDR3: CAWRQLGGILSYNEQFF; DNA: TGTGCCTGGAGGCAATTAGGAGGGATTCTCTCCTACAATGAGCAGTTCTTC; V: TRBV30; D: .; size: .; J: TRBJ2-1
CDR3: CAVRGYTEAFF; DNA: TGTGCCGTTCGGGGGTACACTGAAGCTTTCTTT; V: TRBV12-3/TRBV12-4; D: .; size: .; J: TRBJ1-1
CDR3: CASQTDRCVYEQYF; DNA: TGCGCCAGCCAAACGGACAGGTGTGTCTACGAGCAGTACTTC; V: TRBV23-1; D: TRBD1; size: once; J: TRBJ2-7
CDR3: CASSSEQGFGEKLFF; DNA: TGCGCCAGCAGCTCTGAACAGGGGTTTGGTGAAAAACTGTTTTTT; V: TRBV5-1; D: TRBD1; size: once; J: TRBJ1-4
CDR3: CASSRRNTGELFF; DNA: TGTGCCAGCAGCAGGAGGAACACCGGGGAGCTGTTTTTT; V: TRBV7-2; D: .; size: .; J: TRBJ2-2
CDR3: CASSKTTAQETQYF; DNA: TGCGCCAGCAGCAAAACGACTGCTCAGGAGACCCAGTACTTC; V: TRBV5-1; D: .; size: .; J: TRBJ2-5
CDR3: CASGPDRGETQYF; DNA: TGTGCTAGTGGCCCCGACAGGGGGGAGACCCAGTACTTC; V: TRBV12-5; D: TRBD1; size: .; J: TRBJ2-5
CDR3: CASSLRGWTQYF; DNA: TGCGCCAGCAGCTTGAGAGGATGGACCCAGTACTTC; V: TRBV5-1; D: .; size: .; J: TRBJ2-5
CDR3: CASRKQGAGETQYF; DNA: TGTGCCAGTAGGAAACAGGGGGCTGGGGAGACCCAGTACTTC; V: TRBV19; D: TRBD1; size: .; J: TRBJ2-5
CDR3: CSASRLYTDTQYF; DNA: TGCAGTGCTAGTCGACTGTACACAGATACGCAGTATTTT; V: TRBV20-1; D: .; size: .; J: TRBJ2-3
CDR3: CASSPTSGRGQFF; DNA: TGTGCCAGCAGCCCCACTAGCGGGAGAGGGCAGTTCTTC; V: TRBV5-4; D: TRBD2; size: .; J: TRBJ2-1
CDR3: CASSSTVIGEQYF; DNA: TGCGCCAGCAGCTCGACAGTTATCGGCGAGCAGTACTTC; V: TRBV5-1; D: .; size: .; J: TRBJ2-7
CDR3: CASSNPGSYEQYF; DNA: TGCGCCAGCAGTAACCCGGGTTCCTACGAGCAGTACTTC; V: TRBV5-1; D: .; size: .; J: TRBJ2-7
CDR3: CATSDLGTGGETQYF; DNA: TGTGCCACCAGTGACCTAGGGACAGGGGGAGAGACCCAGTACTTC; V: TRBV24-1; D: TRBD1; size: .; J: TRBJ2-5
CDR3: CASSPFGGQPQHF; DNA: TGTGCCAGCAGTCCCTTCGGGGGTCAGCCCCAGCATTTT; V: TRBV2; D: .; size: .; J: TRBJ1-5
CDR3: CASGKKRGKTF; DNA: TGTGCCAGCGGAAAAAAAAGGGGTAAGACCTTC; V: TRBV6-5; D: .; size: .; J: TRBJ1-2
CDR3: CSVDKSGRPNEQFF; DNA: TGCAGCGTGGACAAAAGCGGGAGGCCCAATGAGCAGTTCTTC; V: TRBV29-1; D: TRBD2; size: .; J: TRBJ2-1
CDR3: CASSSGTGALGYEQYF; DNA: TGTGCCAGCAGTTCCGGGACAGGGGCCCTCGGCTACGAGCAGTACTTC; V: TRBV5-4; D: TRBD1; size: .; J: TRBJ2-7
CDR3: CASSVVIDYGYTF; DNA: TGTGCCAGCAGCGTAGTAATTGACTATGGCTACACCTTC; V: TRBV9; D: .; size: .; J: TRBJ1-2
CDR3: CASSFDRGTNEKLFF; DNA: TGTGCCAGCAGCTTCGACAGGGGAACTAATGAAAAACTGTTTTTT; V: TRBV7-2; D: TRBD1; size: few; J: TRBJ1-4
CDR3: CASSEGDRGPLGDTQYF; DNA: TGTGCCAGCAGTGAAGGGGACAGGGGGCCCCTCGGAGATACGCAGTATTTT; V: TRBV25-1; D: TRBD1; size: .; J: TRBJ2-3